A single sample is the source of the 21 T cell receptor beta chains below, sequenced in a study of graft-versus-host responses after intestinal transplantation. The table came from immunoSEQ multiplex PCR; TCRdb's copy has only in-frame clones and leaves some out. The sample holds 28,000 or so clones, about 80% seen once. No antigens are known for them. The input for sequencing was unstimulated CD8+ T cells sorted from spleen or lymph node cells, taken before intestinal transplant. All receptors come from a human donor who received an intestinal transplant.

The chain links TRBV28 to TRBJ1-5, with 11 bases lining up with TRBD1. Looked up from germline, CDR1 is MDHEN and CDR2 is SYDVKM. V lost 3 bases and J lost 3; bases outside the gene matches: 10. The CDR3 totals 18 residues. DNA of the CDR3: TGTGCCAGCAGTTTTCGTTCCCGGGACAGGGGGTACAATCAGCCCCAGCATTTT. Translated: CASSFRSRDRGYNQPQHF.

V and J are TRBV7-9 and TRBJ2-5; 7 nucleotides agree with TRBD1. In germline, CDR1 is SEHNR, CDR2 FQNEAQ (reference sequence). With 5 bases clipped from V and 5 bases from J, the junction kept 8 bases outside the gene matches. This CDR3 has 14 amino acids. In DNA form, the CDR3 reads TGTGCCAGCAGCGAAACCCCCAGGGGGGAGACCCAGTACTTC. This encodes CASSETPRGETQYF.

V is TRBV5-5 and J is TRBJ1-6; D is possibly TRBD1 (5 bases). CDR1 is SGHKS, CDR2 YYEKEE, per germline (reference sequence). The V and J ends lost 4 bases and 7 bases respectively, with 9 bases between them. The CDR3 consists of 13 residues. CDR3 nucleotide sequence: TGTGCCAGCAGCCCCTGGACAAATTCACCCCTCCACTTT. This encodes CASSPWTNSPLHF.

This clone has at least ten counts. The chain employs TRBV4-1 and TRBJ2-7; tentative D call: TRBD2 (6 bases). The CDR3 runs to 16 residues. V shed 1 base and J shed 2 bases, with 15 bases lying between them. CDR1 is MGHRA and CDR2 is YSYEKL in the germline V gene. CDR3 DNA sequence: TGCGCCAGCAGCCAAGTTGTCGGGAGTGGCGCCTACGAGCAGTACTTC. Translation gives CASSQVVGSGAYEQYF.

The chain joins TRBV29-1 to TRBJ2-1, with a tentative D call TRBD2 (6 bases). The germline V gene has CDR1 SQVTM and CDR2 ANQGSEA. This CDR3 comprises 13 residues. Trimming stripped 6 bases from V and 6 bases from J, with 15 bases between. The CDR3 protein is CSVPGEMPNEQFF. CDR3 nucleotides: TGCAGCGTCCCGGGAGAGATGCCCAATGAGCAGTTCTTC.

This clone turned up a few times. The J gene is TRBJ2-3, the V gene TRBV5-5; maybe TRBD1 (6 bases). The CDR3 totals 16 residues. Germline V gene sequence: CDR1 SGHKS, CDR2 YYEKEE (reference sequence). With 4 bases removed from V and 0 bases from J, the gap between germline ends came to 15 bases. As DNA, the CDR3 is TGTGCCAGCAGCCTTTCGGACAGCCCTAGCACAGATACGCAGTATTTT. As protein: CASSLSDSPSTDTQYF. The entire variable domain, with the rest obtained from reference TRBV5-5 and TRBJ2-3, is as follows: DAGVTQSPTHLIKTRGQQVTLRCSPISGHKSVSWYQQVLGQGPQFIFQYYEKEERGRGNFPDRFSARQFPNYSSELNVNALLLGDSALYLCASSLSDSPSTDTQYFGPGTRLTVL.

The chain carries TRBV7-2 and TRBJ2-7; the match to TRBD1 covers 9 bases. This CDR3 has 15 residues. The V segment lost 1 base and the J segment 7 bases; nucleotides outside the gene matches: 8. Germline V lookup: CDR1 SGHTA, CDR2 FQGNSA. The CDR3 loop is CASSLVGQGSGEQYF. The CDR3 DNA sequence: TGTGCCAGCAGCTTAGTGGGACAGGGCTCGGGGGAGCAGTACTTC. Full variable domain (remainder filled in from reference TRBV7-2 and TRBJ2-7): GAGVSQSPSNKVTEKGKDVELRCDPISGHTALYWYRQSLGQGLEFLIYFQGNSAPDKSGLPSDRFSAERTGGSVSTLTIQRTQQEDSAVYLCASSLVGQGSGEQYFGPGTRLTVT.

The table lists this clone with a count of one. J is TRBJ1-4 and V is TRBV14; D unclear. This CDR3 has 15 amino acids. CDR1 and CDR2 from the germline V gene are SGHDN and FVKESK. V was cut by 4 bases and J by 0 bases, with 9 bases left in between. CDR3 sequence reads: CASSPRHATNEKLFF. CDR3 nucleotide sequence: TGTGCCAGCAGCCCCCGACACGCAACTAATGAAAAACTGTTTTTT.

J is TRBJ2-7 and V is TRBV7-9; TRBD2 aligns across 7 bases. Per germline, CDR1 SEHNR and CDR2 FQNEAQ (reference sequence). The V gene end was trimmed by 5 bases and the J gene end by 0 bases; junction bases not matched to a gene: 7. The CDR3 sequence is 15 residues long. The CDR3 spells CASSPSRDYSYEQYF. In nucleotides, the CDR3 is TGTGCCAGCAGCCCATCCCGGGACTACTCCTACGAGCAGTACTTC.

The chain couples TRBV7-3 to TRBJ2-7, with 10 positions matching TRBD2. CDR1 is SGHTA, CDR2 FQGTGA, per germline. The V gene end was trimmed by 8 bases and the J gene end by 4 bases; junction bases not matched to a gene: 23. CDR3 length: 19 amino acids. The CDR3 nucleotides are TGTGCCAGCGAGGGGGCCCCCGGGACTAGCGAGTTCGTGGGGTACGAGCAGTACTTC. Amino acid sequence: CASEGAPGTSEFVGYEQYF.

This clone was recorded a few times. The CDR3 DNA follows: TGTGCCAGCAGTTTAGAACAGGGGGCTAATGAAAAACTGTTTTTT. Amino acid sequence: CASSLEQGANEKLFF. The V and J genes are TRBV28 and TRBJ1-4; 8 bases align to TRBD1. Germline lookup yields CDR1 MDHEN and CDR2 SYDVKM. This CDR3 contains 15 residues. V gave up 2 bases and J gave up 3 bases; unmatched junction bases: 2.

The chain has TRBV27 and TRBJ2-1; 8 bases agree with TRBD2. V shed 6 bases, J shed 6 bases, and the junction held 16 bases outside the gene matches. CDR3 size: 17 residues. Germline CDR1 is MNHEY and CDR2 is SMNVEV (reference sequence). The DNA of the CDR3 is TGTGCCAGCAGCCCGTGGAGTAGCGGGAATCCTAGCAATGAGCAGTTCTTC. Translated: CASSPWSSGNPSNEQFF.

This chain links TRBV2 with TRBJ2-7; 7 bases fit TRBD1. The V and J ends lost 6 bases and 2 bases, in that order; junction bases with no gene match: 7. The germline gives CDR1 SNHLY, CDR2 FYNNEI. This CDR3 has 14 residues. The CDR3: CASSGLGQPYEQYF. CDR3 in DNA: TGTGCCAGCAGCGGATTGGGACAGCCCTACGAGCAGTACTTC.

The V call is TRBV5-1, the J call TRBJ2-1; 9 bases map to TRBD2. The trim removed 3 bases at V and 6 bases at J, leaving 1 base unmatched. The CDR3 is 13 amino acids. CDR1 and CDR2 from the germline V gene are SGHRS and YFSETQ. CDR3 residues: CASSWGLANEQFF. The CDR3 nucleotides are TGCGCCAGCAGCTGGGGACTAGCCAATGAGCAGTTCTTC. The entire variable domain, with the rest obtained from reference TRBV5-1 and TRBJ2-1, is as follows: KAGVTQTPRYLIKTRGQQVTLSCSPISGHRSVSWYQQTPGQGLQFLFEYFSETQRNKGNFPGRFSGRQFSNSRSEMNVSTLELGDSALYLCASSWGLANEQFFGPGTRLTVL.

V and J are TRBV18 and TRBJ2-7; 9 positions agree with TRBD2. The CDR3 length is 16 residues. The V segment lost 3 bases and the J segment 3 bases; nucleotides outside the gene matches: 9. Germline loops: CDR1 KGHSH, CDR2 LQKENI. The CDR3 DNA follows: TGTGCCAGCTCACCCTCTTTCCCGACTAGCGGCTACGAGCAGTACTTC. It is translated as CASSPSFPTSGYEQYF.

The chain has TRBV7-9 and TRBJ2-2; D is possibly TRBD2 (6 bases). V lost 7 bases to trimming and J lost 3 bases, with 12 bases between them. CDR1 and CDR2 (germline): SEHNR, FQNEAQ (reference sequence). This CDR3 comprises 14 residues. The CDR3 sequence: CASKEGTYTGELFF. The CDR3 DNA reads as TGTGCCAGCAAAGAGGGGACTTACACCGGGGAGCTGTTTTTT.

This sequence joins TRBV29-1 and TRBJ2-1; 7 positions agree with TRBD1. CDR1 SQVTM and CDR2 ANQGSEA come from the germline V gene. V was clipped by 3 bases and J by 6 bases; unmatched bases: 8. The CDR3 totals 14 residues. CDR3 DNA: TGCAGCGTTGACAGCAGGGGGATTAGCAATGAGCAGTTCTTC. This sequence encodes CSVDSRGISNEQFF.

CDR3 protein: CASSLVGGTAETQYF. The CDR3 nucleotides read TGTGCCAGCAGCTTAGTTGGGGGGACTGCCGAGACCCAGTACTTC. The V and J genes are TRBV11-2 and TRBJ2-5, with D maybe TRBD2 (6 bases). V was cut by 1 base and J by 5 bases, with 14 bases left in between. Germline lookup yields CDR1 SGHAT and CDR2 FQNNGV. The CDR3 spans 15 residues.

V usage is TRBV30 and J usage is TRBJ2-1, with 12 bases that match TRBD2. The junction had 8 bases not matched to a gene; V was cut back by 1 base and J by 7 bases. The CDR3 totals 16 residues. Germline V gene data show CDR1 as GTSNPN and CDR2 as SVGIG (reference sequence). The CDR3 DNA is TGTGCCTGGAGTGCTTCTAGCGGGGGGGCCTGGAATGAGCAGTTCTTC. Protein product: CAWSASSGGAWNEQFF.

This chain joins TRBV6-1 and TRBJ1-2; 10 bases are a match to TRBD1. This CDR3 region has 14 residues. Trimming at V came to 6 bases and at J to 4 bases, leaving 5 bases not matched to a gene. Germline lookup yields CDR1 MNHNS and CDR2 SASEGT. CDR3 sequence (DNA): TGTGCCAGCAGCGCCGGGACAGGGGTCTATGGCTACACCTTC. It specifies CASSAGTGVYGYTF.

The chain combines TRBV6-5 with TRBJ1-1, with TRBD1 identical over 11 bases. Germline values: CDR1 MNHEY, CDR2 SVGAGI. This CDR3 is 14 amino acids long. Unmatched junction bases numbered 4, after V lost 5 bases and J lost 5 bases. This chain's CDR3 is CASSPGQGATEAFF. The CDR3 nucleotides are TGTGCCAGCAGTCCAGGACAGGGGGCAACTGAAGCTTTCTTT.